This TCR beta chain was sequenced for a study of blood T cell repertoires in COVID-19. Germline CDR1 is SGHKS and CDR2 is YYEKEE (reference sequence). The CDR3 has 14 residues. Trimming at V came to 4 bases and at J to 0 bases, leaving 2 bases not matched to a gene. Only in-frame clones appear in the TCRdb table, and some are missing; sequencing was by immunoSEQ multiplex PCR. The sample consists of some 150,000 clones, 80% to 90% of them appearing once. Sequenced: peripheral blood. This clonotype was sampled from an older woman with COVID-19, enrolled during active disease. This chain connects TRBV5-5 to TRBJ2-7; TRBD1 agrees at 9 bases. In DNA form, the CDR3 reads TGTGCCAGCAGCAGACAGGGGGACTCCTACGAGCAGTACTTC. Translating it yields CASSRQGDSYEQYF.